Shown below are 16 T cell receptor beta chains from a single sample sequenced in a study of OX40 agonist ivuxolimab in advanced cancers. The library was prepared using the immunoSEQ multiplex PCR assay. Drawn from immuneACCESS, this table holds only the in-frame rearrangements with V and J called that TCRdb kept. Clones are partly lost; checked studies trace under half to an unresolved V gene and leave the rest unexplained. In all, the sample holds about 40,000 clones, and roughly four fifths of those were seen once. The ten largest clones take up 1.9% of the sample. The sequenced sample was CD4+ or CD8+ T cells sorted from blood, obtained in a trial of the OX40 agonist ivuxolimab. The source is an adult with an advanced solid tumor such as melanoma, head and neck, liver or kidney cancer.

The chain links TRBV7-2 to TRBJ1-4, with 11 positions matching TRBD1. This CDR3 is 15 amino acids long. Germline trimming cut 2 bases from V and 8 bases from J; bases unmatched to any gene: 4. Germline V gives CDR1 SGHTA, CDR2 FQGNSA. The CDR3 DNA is TGTGCCAGCAGCTTACGGGACAGGGGGTGGGAAAAACTGTTTTTT. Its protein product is CASSLRDRGWEKLFF.

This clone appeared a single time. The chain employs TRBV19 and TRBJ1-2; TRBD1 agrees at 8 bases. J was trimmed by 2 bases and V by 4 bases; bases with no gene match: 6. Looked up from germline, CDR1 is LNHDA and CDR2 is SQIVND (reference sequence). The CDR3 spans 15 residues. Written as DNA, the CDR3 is TGTGCCAGTAGTACATCAACAGGGGGGAACTATGGCTACACCTTC. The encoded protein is CASSTSTGGNYGYTF.

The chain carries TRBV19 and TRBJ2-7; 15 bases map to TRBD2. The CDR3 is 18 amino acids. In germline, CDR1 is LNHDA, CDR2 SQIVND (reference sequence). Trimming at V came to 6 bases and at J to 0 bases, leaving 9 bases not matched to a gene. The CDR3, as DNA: TGTGCCAGTAGGACATCGGGACTAGCGGGAGGAGGCTCCTACGAGCAGTACTTC. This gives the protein CASRTSGLAGGGSYEQYF.

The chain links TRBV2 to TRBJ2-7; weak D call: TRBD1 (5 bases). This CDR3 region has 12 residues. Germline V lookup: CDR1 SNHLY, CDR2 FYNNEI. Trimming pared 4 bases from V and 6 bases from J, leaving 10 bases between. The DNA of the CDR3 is TGTGCCAGCAGTGTTAAGGGGATCGAGCAGTACTTC. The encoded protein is CASSVKGIEQYF.

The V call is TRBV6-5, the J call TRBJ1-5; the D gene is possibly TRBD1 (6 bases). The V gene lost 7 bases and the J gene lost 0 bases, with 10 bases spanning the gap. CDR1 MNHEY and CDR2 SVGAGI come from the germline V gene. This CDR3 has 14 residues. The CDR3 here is CASKGDGSNQPQHF. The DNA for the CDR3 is TGTGCCAGCAAGGGGGACGGTAGCAATCAGCCCCAGCATTTT.

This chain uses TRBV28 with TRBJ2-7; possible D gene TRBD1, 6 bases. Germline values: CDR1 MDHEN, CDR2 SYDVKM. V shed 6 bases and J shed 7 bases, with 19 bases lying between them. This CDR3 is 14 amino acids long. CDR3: CASSRDRSWKEQYF. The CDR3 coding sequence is TGTGCCAGCAGCCGTGACAGGTCCTGGAAGGAGCAGTACTTC.

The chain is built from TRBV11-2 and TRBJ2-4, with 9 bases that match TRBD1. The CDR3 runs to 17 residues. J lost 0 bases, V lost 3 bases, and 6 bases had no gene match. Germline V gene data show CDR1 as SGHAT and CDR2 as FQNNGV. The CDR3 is CASSLGQGRKAKNIQYF. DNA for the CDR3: TGTGCCAGCAGCTTGGGACAGGGACGAAAAGCCAAAAACATTCAGTACTTC.

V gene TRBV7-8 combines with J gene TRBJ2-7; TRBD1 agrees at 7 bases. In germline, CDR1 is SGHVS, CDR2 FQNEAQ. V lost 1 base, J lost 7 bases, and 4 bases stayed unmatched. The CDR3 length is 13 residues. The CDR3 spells CASSLVGDSEQYF. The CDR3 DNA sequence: TGTGCCAGCAGCTTAGTCGGGGACAGTGAGCAGTACTTC.

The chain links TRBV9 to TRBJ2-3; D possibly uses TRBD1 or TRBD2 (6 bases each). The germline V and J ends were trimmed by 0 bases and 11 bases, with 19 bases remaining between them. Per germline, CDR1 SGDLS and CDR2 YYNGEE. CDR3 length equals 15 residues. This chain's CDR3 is CASSVEGGPRGGQYF. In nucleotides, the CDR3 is TGTGCCAGCAGCGTAGAGGGGGGTCCCCGGGGTGGGCAGTATTTT. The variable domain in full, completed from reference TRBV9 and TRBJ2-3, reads DSGVTQTPKHLITATGQRVTLRCSPRSGDLSVYWYQQSLDQGLQFLIQYYNGEERAKGNILERFSAQQFPDLHSELNLSSLELGDSALYFCASSVEGGPRGGQYFGPGTRLTVL.

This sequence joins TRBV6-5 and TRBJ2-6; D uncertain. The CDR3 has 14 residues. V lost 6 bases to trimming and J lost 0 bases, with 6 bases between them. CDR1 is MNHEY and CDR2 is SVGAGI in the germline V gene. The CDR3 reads CASSLSSGANVLTF. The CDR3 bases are TGTGCCAGCAGCCTGAGCTCTGGGGCCAACGTCCTGACTTTC.

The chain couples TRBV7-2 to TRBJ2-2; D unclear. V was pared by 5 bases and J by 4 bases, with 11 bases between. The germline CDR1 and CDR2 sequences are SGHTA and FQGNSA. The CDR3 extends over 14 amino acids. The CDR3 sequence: CASSRQSPTGELFF. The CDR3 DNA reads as TGTGCCAGCAGCCGTCAGAGCCCCACCGGGGAGCTGTTTTTT.

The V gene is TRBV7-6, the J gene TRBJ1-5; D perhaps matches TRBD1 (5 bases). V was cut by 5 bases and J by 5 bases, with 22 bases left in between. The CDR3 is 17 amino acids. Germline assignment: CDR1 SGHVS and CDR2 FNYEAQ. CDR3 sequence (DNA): TGTGCCAGCAGCCAAGAAATCAGGGAGGGGTCGGATCAGCCCCAGCATTTT. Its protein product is CASSQEIREGSDQPQHF.

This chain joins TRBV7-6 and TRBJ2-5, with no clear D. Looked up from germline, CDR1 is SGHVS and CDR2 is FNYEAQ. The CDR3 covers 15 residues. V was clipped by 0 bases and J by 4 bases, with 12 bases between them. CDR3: CASSLAPSRIETQYF. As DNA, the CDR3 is TGTGCCAGCAGCTTAGCGCCCAGCCGGATAGAGACCCAGTACTTC.

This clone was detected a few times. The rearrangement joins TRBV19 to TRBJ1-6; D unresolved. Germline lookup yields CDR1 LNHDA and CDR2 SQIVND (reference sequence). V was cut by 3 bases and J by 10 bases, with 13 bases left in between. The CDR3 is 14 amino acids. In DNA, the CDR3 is TGTGCCAGTAGTATCGCTGGGGTTGGGTCACCCCTCCACTTT. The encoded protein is CASSIAGVGSPLHF.

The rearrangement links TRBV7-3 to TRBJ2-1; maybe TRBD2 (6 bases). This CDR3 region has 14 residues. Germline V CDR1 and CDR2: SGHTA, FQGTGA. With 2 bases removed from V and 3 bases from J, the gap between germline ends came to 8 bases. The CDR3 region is CASSLFSGYNEQFF. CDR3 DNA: TGTGCCAGCAGCTTATTTAGCGGCTACAATGAGCAGTTCTTC.

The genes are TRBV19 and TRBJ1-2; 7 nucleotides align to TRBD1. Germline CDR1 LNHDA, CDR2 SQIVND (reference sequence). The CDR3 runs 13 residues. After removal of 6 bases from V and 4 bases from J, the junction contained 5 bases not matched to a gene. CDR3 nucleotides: TGTGCCAGTAGCCCCGGACAGGTCTATGGCTACACCTTC. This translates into CASSPGQVYGYTF.